The 10 T cell receptor beta chains reported below all come from one sample, sequenced in a study of T cells in Graves' hyperthyroidism and ophthalmopathy. The investigators amplified TCR beta CDR3 regions from RNA transcripts. The study used the HTBI primer set for a first-round RT-PCR of the TCR CDR3. TCRdb reprocessed the multiplex PCR reads via MiXCR and lists one record per CDR3 protein. The sample holds around 600,000 distinct CDR3 sequences, 14% seen once. Input material: blood. These receptors were taken from a woman between 18 and 29 years old with Graves' ophthalmopathy.

This clonotype was detected ten times or more. This chain connects TRBV6-1 to TRBJ2-3, with a possible D match to TRBD2 (5 bases). Germline V CDR1 and CDR2: MNHNS, SASEGT. This CDR3 contains 14 residues. V was shortened by 2 bases and J by 0 bases, with 6 bases between the two germline ends. DNA for the CDR3: TGTGCCAGCAGTGAACGGACTAGCACAGATACGCAGTATTTT. This encodes CASSERTSTDTQYF.

This clonotype was detected many times. The rearrangement joins TRBV6-5 to TRBJ2-7; D may be TRBD1 (6 bases). V was cut by 0 bases and J by 5 bases, with 14 bases left in between. CDR3 length: 15 residues. Germline V gene lookup returns CDR1 MNHEY and CDR2 SVGAGI. CDR3 protein: CASSYSDSELNEQYF. The CDR3 DNA follows: TGTGCCAGCAGTTACTCGGACAGCGAGTTGAACGAGCAGTACTTC.

This clonotype was observed at least ten times. The V call is TRBV6-4, the J call TRBJ2-5; D may be TRBD2 (6 bases). V shed 0 bases and J shed 5 bases, with 7 bases lying between them. Germline loops: CDR1 MRHNA, CDR2 SNTAGT. This CDR3 comprises 13 residues. Here the CDR3 DNA reads TGTGCCAGCAGTGACTCACGGGGGGAGACCCAGTACTTC. Amino acids: CASSDSRGETQYF.

This clonotype has a handful of counts. The chain is built from TRBV6-1 and TRBJ1-1; TRBD1 is a possible D gene (5 bases). This CDR3 comprises 14 residues. CDR1 and CDR2 (germline): MNHNS, SASEGT. Between the trimmed V and J ends, which lost 6 bases and 4 bases, there was a span of 15 bases. As DNA, the CDR3 is TGTGCCAGCAGCTTGCAGGGTGTCGGCACTGAAGCTTTCTTT. This encodes CASSLQGVGTEAFF.

The chain combines TRBV20-1 with TRBJ2-5; 7 bases agree with TRBD2. CDR1 and CDR2 (germline): DFQATT, SNEGSKA (reference sequence). J gave up 2 bases and V 6 bases, and 6 bases lay outside the gene matches. The CDR3 loop spans 13 amino acids. DNA of the CDR3: TGCAGTGCCACCGGGACTACTCAAGAGACCCAGTACTTC. Translated: CSATGTTQETQYF.

V is TRBV7-2 and J is TRBJ2-7; 10 bases agree with TRBD2. This CDR3 is built from 15 residues. Germline CDR1 and CDR2: SGHTA and FQGNSA. The ends lost 6 bases at V and 0 bases at J; junction bases unmatched: 5. This chain's CDR3 is CASSRTSGPSYEQYF. DNA of the CDR3: TGTGCCAGCAGTCGGACTAGCGGCCCCTCCTACGAGCAGTACTTC. The whole variable domain, remainder taken from reference TRBV7-2 and TRBJ2-7, is GAGVSQSPSNKVTEKGKDVELRCDPISGHTALYWYRQSLGQGLEFLIYFQGNSAPDKSGLPSDRFSAERTGGSVSTLTIQRTQQEDSAVYLCASSRTSGPSYEQYFGPGTRLTVT.

This clonotype was recorded many times. The chain combines TRBV29-1 with TRBJ2-5, with 8 bases fitting TRBD1. V dropped 3 bases and J dropped 4; count of bases not matched to a gene: 10. This CDR3 is 15 amino acids long. Germline V gene sequence: CDR1 SQVTM, CDR2 ANQGSEA. This CDR3 is CSVDGAQGARETQYF. The CDR3 nucleotides are TGCAGCGTTGATGGGGCCCAGGGGGCCAGAGAGACCCAGTACTTC. The whole variable domain, remainder taken from reference TRBV29-1 and TRBJ2-5, is SAVISQKPSRDICQRGTSLTIQCQVDSQVTMMFWYRQQPGQSLTLIATANQGSEATYESGFVIDKFPISRPNLTFSTLTVSNMSPEDSSIYLCSVDGAQGARETQYFGPGTRLLVL.

The table lists this clonotype with many counts. The chain employs TRBV27 and TRBJ2-7; 8 nucleotides align to TRBD1. The V segment lost 5 bases and the J segment 1 base; nucleotides outside the gene matches: 13. Germline CDR1 is MNHEY and CDR2 is SMNVEV (reference sequence). This CDR3 has 17 amino acids. CDR3 residues: CASSPSTGADISYEQYF. The CDR3 nucleotides read TGTGCCAGCAGTCCATCGACAGGGGCCGACATATCCTACGAGCAGTACTTC.

This clonotype was counted many times. The chain recombines TRBV28 with TRBJ2-7; 7 bases agree with TRBD2. CDR1 and CDR2 from the germline V gene are MDHEN and SYDVKM. This CDR3 comprises 16 residues. V lost 6 bases, J lost 1 base, and 12 bases stayed unmatched. Here the CDR3 reads CASSLSRGVISYEQYF. CDR3 DNA: TGTGCCAGCAGCCTCTCCCGGGGGGTGATATCCTACGAGCAGTACTTC.

This clonotype was observed many times. The gene calls are TRBV14 and TRBJ1-1, with a possible D match to TRBD1 (6 bases). V dropped 3 bases and J dropped 2 bases, with 13 bases sitting between them. Germline values: CDR1 SGHDN, CDR2 FVKESK. The CDR3 is 15 amino acids. In DNA, the CDR3 is TGTGCCAGCAGCCAGCCGAGGGGGGCAAACACTGAAGCTTTCTTT. Its translation: CASSQPRGANTEAFF.